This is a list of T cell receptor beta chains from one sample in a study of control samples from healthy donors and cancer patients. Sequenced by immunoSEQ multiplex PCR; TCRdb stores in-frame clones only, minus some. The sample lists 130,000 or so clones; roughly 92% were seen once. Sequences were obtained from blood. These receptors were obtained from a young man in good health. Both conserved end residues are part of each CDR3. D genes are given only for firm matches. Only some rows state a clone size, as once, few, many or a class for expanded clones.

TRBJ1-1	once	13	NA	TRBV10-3	TGTGCCATCAGTGAGTCATTGAGGACTGAAGCTTTCTTT	CAISESLRTEAFF
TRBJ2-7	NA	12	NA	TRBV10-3	TGTGCCATCTCCGGAATTGGGTACGAGCAGTACTTC	CAISGIGYEQYF
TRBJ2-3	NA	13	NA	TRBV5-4	TGTGCCAGCAGCTTGCCGGCGGTTGGTACGCAGTATTTT	CASSLPAVGTQYF
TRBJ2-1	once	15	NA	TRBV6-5	TGTGCCAGCTCGAGGGGAGGTGGGCAAGAGAATGAGCAGTTCTTC	CASSRGGGQENEQFF
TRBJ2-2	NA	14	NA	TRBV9	TGTGCCAGCAGCGTAGAAACGCTCCCCGGGGAGCTGTTTTTT	CASSVETLPGELFF
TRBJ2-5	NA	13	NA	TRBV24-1	TGTGCCACCATCGGGGGCCGGCAAGAGACCCAGTACTTC	CATIGGRQETQYF
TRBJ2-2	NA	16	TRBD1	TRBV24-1	TGTGCCACCAGTGATTCGGGACAGGGGAACACCGGGGAGCTGTTTTTT	CATSDSGQGNTGELFF
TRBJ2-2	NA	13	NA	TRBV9	TGTGCCAGCAGCGTTACTTTATCCGGGGAGCTGTTTTTT	CASSVTLSGELFF
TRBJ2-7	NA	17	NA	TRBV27	TGTGCCAGCAGTAAAACGGATGGTTCTGGGATTCTCCACGAGCAGTACTTC	CASSKTDGSGILHEQYF
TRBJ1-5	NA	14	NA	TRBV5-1	TGCGCCAGCAGCTTGGGGGGAGTGGGGCAGCCCCAGCATTTT	CASSLGGVGQPQHF
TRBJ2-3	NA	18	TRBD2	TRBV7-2	TGTGCCAGCAGTTCTACTATCCCGGGACTAGCGGGGGGAGATACGCAGTATTTT	CASSSTIPGLAGGDTQYF
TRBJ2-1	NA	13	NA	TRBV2	TGTGCCAGCAGTTGGGAGTCCTACAATGAGCAGTTCTTC	CASSWESYNEQFF
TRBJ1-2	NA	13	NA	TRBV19	TGTGCCTCCAAGGCGGGGGATTCAGGGGGCTACACCTTC	CASKAGDSGGYTF
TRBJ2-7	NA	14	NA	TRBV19	TGTGCCAGTAGTTTGGGTAGGGAGGTAGGGGAGCAGTACTTC	CASSLGREVGEQYF